Listed below are T cell receptor beta chains from one sample, sequenced in a study of T cells in Graves' hyperthyroidism and ophthalmopathy. Each CDR3 protein gets one entry after TCRdb re-called the multiplex PCR reads with MiXCR. The sample shows a few hundred thousand distinct CDR3 sequences, approximately 15% of them seen only once. The sample was blood. These receptors came from a woman in her 30s with Graves' hyperthyroidism. Each CDR3 is given with its conserved first and last residue. D genes are given only for firm matches. Clone size is shown for a subset of rows, as once, few, many or a class of expanded clone.

TRBV30	few	TRBJ1-5	NA	TGTGCCTGGAGTGGAGGGACGGAGGCTGAGCCCCAGCATTTT	CAWSGGTEAEPQHF
TRBV30	many	TRBJ2-7	NA	TGTGCCTGGAGCCCTGGGGGCTCCTACGAGCAGTACTTC	CAWSPGGSYEQYF
TRBV27	NA	TRBJ1-2	TRBD1	TGTGCCAGCAGTCCCCTACAGGGGCAAACGGATGGCTACACCTTC	CASSPLQGQTDGYTF
TRBV2	few	TRBJ2-2	TRBD1	TGTGCCAGCAGTGGTCGGGACAGGGGAACCGGGGAGCTGTTTTTT	CASSGRDRGTGELFF
TRBV30	few	TRBJ1-2	TRBD1	TGTGCCTGGAGTCCCCCGAATTTACAGGGGATCTATGGCTACACCTTC	CAWSPPNLQGIYGYTF
TRBV30	NA	TRBJ2-1	TRBD2	TGTGCCTGGAGTATAACGGGACTAGCATTCTTC	CAWSITGLAFF
TRBV29-1	NA	TRBJ2-7	TRBD2	TGCAGCGTTGGCGCAGCGGGAGGGTATTACGAGCAGTACTTC	CSVGAAGGYYEQYF
TRBV3-1	many	TRBJ2-3	NA	TGTGCCAGCAGCCCTACGCTGGTAGCTTATCCCCAGTATTTT	CASSPTLVAYPQYF
TRBV9	few	TRBJ2-5	TRBD2	TGTGCCAGCAGCGTAGCCACTAGCGTACACTTCCAAGAGACCCAGTACTTC	CASSVATSVHFQETQYF
TRBV6-1	many	TRBJ2-1	TRBD2	TGTGCCAGCAGTTATTCCCTAGCGGGAGCCTACAATGAGCAGTTCTTC	CASSYSLAGAYNEQFF
TRBV4-1	NA	TRBJ2-7	NA	TGCGCCAGCAGCCAAGCTGGGTCAAATAGCTACGAGCAGTACTTC	CASSQAGSNSYEQYF
TRBV19	many	TRBJ1-3	TRBD1	TGTGCCAGTAGTACTCAAGGGGGCGCGAGTGGAAACACCATATATTTT	CASSTQGGASGNTIYF
TRBV9	NA	TRBJ2-2	NA	TGTGCCAGCAGCGTAGCCGGAGCGGAAAACACCGGGGAGCTGTTTTTT	CASSVAGAENTGELFF
TRBV29-1	few	TRBJ2-2	TRBD1	TGCAGCGTTGAACCGCAGGGGGTCGGGGAGCTGTTTTTT	CSVEPQGVGELFF
TRBV7-3	many	TRBJ2-1	NA	TGTGCCAGCAGCAAGTATGGTAGTCAGAATGAGCAGTTCTTC	CASSKYGSQNEQFF
TRBV3-1	NA	TRBJ1-2	NA	TGTGCCAGCAGCCATGGGACGTCCTTTGGCTACACCTTC	CASSHGTSFGYTF
TRBV5-4	few	TRBJ1-1	NA	TGTGCCAGCAGCCTCCGGTCGGGCCTTGACACTGAAGCTTTCTTT	CASSLRSGLDTEAFF
TRBV6-5	many	TRBJ1-5	TRBD1	TGTGCCAGCAGTTGGACAGGGGTTGGGAGCAATCAGCCCCAGCATTTT	CASSWTGVGSNQPQHF
TRBV27	NA	TRBJ1-2	TRBD1	TGTGCCAGCAGTCTTTTGGGACAGGGGTCTTCAGTGCGGAAGTTTAATGGCTACACCTTC	CASSLLGQGSSVRKFNGYTF
TRBV12-3/TRBV12-4	many	TRBJ1-3	NA	TGTGCCAGCAGTTCCAGGGTTGTACATGGAAACACCATATATTTT	CASSSRVVHGNTIYF
TRBV7-2	many	TRBJ2-7	TRBD2	TGTGCCAGCAGTAGCGGACTAGCGGGATACGAGCAGTACTTC	CASSSGLAGYEQYF
TRBV20-1	many	TRBJ2-3	TRBD1	TGCAGTGCACAACCACAGGGGTTCAGGGCGACAGATACGCAGTATTTT	CSAQPQGFRATDTQYF
TRBV18	few	TRBJ1-4	NA	TGTGCCAGCTCAGGGCCCAATGAAAAACTGTTTTTT	CASSGPNEKLFF
TRBV9	NA	TRBJ2-7	NA	TGTGCCAGCAGCGAAGGGCCTGCGGGCTACCAGCAGTACTTC	CASSEGPAGYQQYF
TRBV12-3/TRBV12-4	NA	TRBJ2-1	TRBD2	TGTGCCAGCAGTTTACGGCTAGCGGGACGGGGTGAGCAGTTCTTC	CASSLRLAGRGEQFF
TRBV18	NA	TRBJ1-2	NA	TGTGCCAGCTCACCAGACGGGGGGGGGCCCTTGGATGGCTACACCTTC	CASSPDGGGPLDGYTF
TRBV18	many	TRBJ2-1	NA	TGTGCCAGCTTGGTCGGACAGAGCTCCTACAATGAGCAGTTCTTC	CASLVGQSSYNEQFF
TRBV5-1	few	TRBJ2-3	TRBD2	TGCGCCAGCAGCTTGCAGCGGGAGGGTGATACGCAGTATTTT	CASSLQREGDTQYF
TRBV4-1	many	TRBJ1-1	NA	TGCGCCAGCAGCCATAGGGCAGGGGCTAGGAACACTGAAGCTTTCTTT	CASSHRAGARNTEAFF
TRBV7-8	many	TRBJ2-7	NA	TGTGCCAGCAGCTTAAGTGCCAGAACCACATACGAGCAGTACTTC	CASSLSARTTYEQYF
TRBV27	NA	TRBJ1-1	NA	TGTGCCAGCGGGCAGACAGGAGACACTGAAGCTTTCTTT	CASGQTGDTEAFF
TRBV6-2/TRBV6-3	few	TRBJ2-1	NA	TGTGCCAGCAGCGCGAGCGGGACACACTACAATGAGCAGTTCTTC	CASSASGTHYNEQFF
TRBV29-1	many	TRBJ2-2	TRBD1	TGCAGCGTAGACGGACAGGGGGCCTCGCGACCCGGGGAGCTGTTTTTT	CSVDGQGASRPGELFF
TRBV7-2	few	TRBJ1-2	NA	TGTGCCAGCAGCCGACCGGGGAACTATGGCTACACCTTC	CASSRPGNYGYTF
TRBV4-2	few	TRBJ2-2	TRBD2	TGTGCCAGCAGCCAATCCTCGGGACTAGCGGGAGGGCCCGTCGGGGAGCTGTTTTTT	CASSQSSGLAGGPVGELFF
TRBV3-1	NA	TRBJ1-1	NA	TGTGCCAGCAGCCAAGATCCCCGCTCAGCTTTCTTT	CASSQDPRSAFF
TRBV2	many	TRBJ2-1	NA	TGTGCCAACCCGGGACAGGGGGGACTAGCGGTAAGACATGAGCAGTTCTTC	CANPGQGGLAVRHEQFF
TRBV5-1	many	TRBJ2-7	TRBD2	TGCGCCAGCAGCTTGGGTGGGGGGGACGGTTCCTACGAGCAGTACTTC	CASSLGGGDGSYEQYF
TRBV10-3	many	TRBJ2-2	TRBD2	TGTGCCATCAGTGCGGCGGGAGGCGGGGAGCTGTTTTTT	CAISAAGGGELFF
TRBV20-1	many	TRBJ1-5	NA	TGCAGTGCCTTATTCCCATGGGACAATCAGCCCCAGCATTTT	CSALFPWDNQPQHF
TRBV27	many	TRBJ2-7	TRBD2	TGTGCCAGCGGAGAGGGACTAGCAGGCGAGCAGTACTTC	CASGEGLAGEQYF
TRBV24-1	NA	TRBJ2-3	TRBD2	TGTGCCACCAGTGATTTCCCAGCGGGAGGGGTGGATACGCAGTATTTT	CATSDFPAGGVDTQYF
TRBV3-1	many	TRBJ1-2	NA	TGTGCCAGCAGCCAAGTTACGTATGGCTACACCTTC	CASSQVTYGYTF
TRBV2	many	TRBJ2-7	TRBD2	TGTGCCAGCAGTGAAGCAGGCGGGAGGGCCTACGAGCAGTACTTC	CASSEAGGRAYEQYF
TRBV7-2	many	TRBJ2-7	TRBD1	TGTGCCAGCAGCTCGAGACAGGGGTCCTACGAGCAGTACTTC	CASSSRQGSYEQYF
TRBV15	NA	TRBJ1-2	NA	TGTGCCACCAGCAGAGAGGGTTTCTATGGCTACACCTTC	CATSREGFYGYTF
TRBV28	many	TRBJ2-3	TRBD2	TGTGCCACACTAGCGGGAGGGACCCCTAGCACAGATACGCAGTATTTT	CATLAGGTPSTDTQYF
TRBV13	NA	TRBJ1-4	NA	TGTGCCAGCAGCTTAGGCAGGGTGGATGAAAAACTGTTTTTT	CASSLGRVDEKLFF
TRBV20-1	once	TRBJ2-1	NA	TGCAGTGCTCCAAGGGTAGCCGGCGGGTCCTCTTACAATGAGCAGTTCTTC	CSAPRVAGGSSYNEQFF
TRBV5-1	few	TRBJ2-1	NA	TGCGCCAGCAGCTTGGCTCCGGGGGCTTACAATGAGCAGTTCTTC	CASSLAPGAYNEQFF